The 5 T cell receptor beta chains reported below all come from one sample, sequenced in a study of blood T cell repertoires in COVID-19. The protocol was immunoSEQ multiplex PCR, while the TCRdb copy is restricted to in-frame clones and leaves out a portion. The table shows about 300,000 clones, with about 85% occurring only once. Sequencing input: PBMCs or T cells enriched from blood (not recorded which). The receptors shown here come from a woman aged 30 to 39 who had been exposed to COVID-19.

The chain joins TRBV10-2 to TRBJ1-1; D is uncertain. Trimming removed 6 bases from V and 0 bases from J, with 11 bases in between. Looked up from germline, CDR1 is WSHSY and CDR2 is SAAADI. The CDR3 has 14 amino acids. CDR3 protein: CASSSGGLNTEAFF. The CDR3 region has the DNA TGCGCCAGCAGCAGTGGAGGTTTGAACACTGAAGCTTTCTTT.

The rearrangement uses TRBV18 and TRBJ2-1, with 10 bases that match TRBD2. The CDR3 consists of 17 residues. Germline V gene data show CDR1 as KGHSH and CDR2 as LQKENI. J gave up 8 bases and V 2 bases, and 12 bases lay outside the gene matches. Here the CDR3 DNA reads TGTGCCAGCTCACCAACCGCTAGCGGGAGATACGTACATGAGCAGTTCTTC. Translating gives CASSPTASGRYVHEQFF.

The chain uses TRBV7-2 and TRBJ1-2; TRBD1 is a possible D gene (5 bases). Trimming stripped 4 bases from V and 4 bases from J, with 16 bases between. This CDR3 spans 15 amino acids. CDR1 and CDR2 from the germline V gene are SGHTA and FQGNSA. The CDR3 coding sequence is TGTGCCAGCAGCTGGACACAAACCAAGCCCTATGGCTACACCTTC. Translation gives CASSWTQTKPYGYTF.

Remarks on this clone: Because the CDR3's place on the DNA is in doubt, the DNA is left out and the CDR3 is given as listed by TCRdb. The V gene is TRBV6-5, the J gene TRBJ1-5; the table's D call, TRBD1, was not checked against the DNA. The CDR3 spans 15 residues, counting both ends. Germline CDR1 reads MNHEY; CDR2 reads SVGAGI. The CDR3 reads CASSTSQGGVVGQHF.

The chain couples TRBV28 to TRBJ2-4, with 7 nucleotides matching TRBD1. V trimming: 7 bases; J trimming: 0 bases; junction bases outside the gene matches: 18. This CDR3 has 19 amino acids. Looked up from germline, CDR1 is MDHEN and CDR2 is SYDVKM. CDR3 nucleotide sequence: TGTGCCAGCAATATGGTCGGACAGGCACAATACTTAGCCAAAAACATTCAGTACTTC. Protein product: CASNMVGQAQYLAKNIQYF.